Listed below are T cell receptor beta chains from one sample, sequenced in a study of T cells in Graves' hyperthyroidism and ophthalmopathy. Each CDR3 protein is one row after TCRdb ran MiXCR on the multiplex PCR reads. The repertoire holds roughly 260,000 distinct CDR3 sequences, with about 14% as singletons. The sequencing input was blood. The receptors were sampled from a woman aged 40 to 49 with Graves' hyperthyroidism that later progressed to Graves' ophthalmopathy. The CDR3 runs from the conserved cysteine through the conserved F or W. The D gene is left open where the match is weak. Clone size is stated in some rows and not others, as once, few, many or a class when expanded.

J gene: TRBJ1-3
clone size: few
V gene: TRBV28
D gene: TRBD1
CDR3 DNA: TGTGCCAGCAGTTTCCTTTGGTCGACAGGGGGCAAAGGAAACACCATATATTTT
CDR3 protein: CASSFLWSTGGKGNTIYF

J gene: TRBJ2-3
clone size: many
V gene: TRBV2
D gene: TRBD2
CDR3 DNA: TGTGCCAGCAGTGGCGATCTAGCGGGCCTCCATACAGATACGCAGTATTTT
CDR3 protein: CASSGDLAGLHTDTQYF

J gene: TRBJ2-3
clone size: .
V gene: TRBV28
D gene: TRBD2
CDR3 DNA: TGTGCCAGCAGATACGGACTAGCAGATAGCACAGATACGCAGTATTTT
CDR3 protein: CASRYGLADSTDTQYF

J gene: TRBJ2-2
clone size: once
V gene: TRBV30
D gene: .
CDR3 DNA: TGTGCCTGGAGGGTACAGGGAGGCATCACCGGGGAGCTGTTTTTT
CDR3 protein: CAWRVQGGITGELFF

J gene: TRBJ2-7
clone size: few
V gene: TRBV20-1
D gene: .
CDR3 DNA: TGCAGTGTTTCGAATTATTACGAGCAGTACTTC
CDR3 protein: CSVSNYYEQYF

J gene: TRBJ1-2
clone size: .
V gene: TRBV12-3/TRBV12-4
D gene: TRBD1
CDR3 DNA: TGTGCCAGCAGGGGACAGGCCGCTAACTCTGCCTACACCTTC
CDR3 protein: CASRGQAANSAYTF

J gene: TRBJ2-2
clone size: many
V gene: TRBV9
D gene: TRBD2
CDR3 DNA: TGTGCCAGCAGCCCTGGACTAGCGGGGAAGACCGGGGAGCTGTTTTTT
CDR3 protein: CASSPGLAGKTGELFF

J gene: TRBJ2-3
clone size: few
V gene: TRBV3-1
D gene: TRBD2
CDR3 DNA: TGTGCCAGCAGCCCCTCCAAGCTAGCGGACACAGATACGCAGTATTTT
CDR3 protein: CASSPSKLADTDTQYF

J gene: TRBJ2-1
clone size: many
V gene: TRBV28
D gene: TRBD2
CDR3 DNA: TGTGCCAGCAGCCAAGTTACTCTAGCGGGACTCTACAATGAGCAGTTCTTC
CDR3 protein: CASSQVTLAGLYNEQFF

J gene: TRBJ2-3
clone size: many
V gene: TRBV6-1
D gene: TRBD2
CDR3 DNA: TGTGCCACCTCGAGCGGGAGTGGCACAGATACGCAGTATTTT
CDR3 protein: CATSSGSGTDTQYF

J gene: TRBJ2-7
clone size: many
V gene: TRBV20-1
D gene: .
CDR3 DNA: TGCAGTGCTACAGGGGAATTCTACGAGCAGTACTTC
CDR3 protein: CSATGEFYEQYF

J gene: TRBJ1-1
clone size: many
V gene: TRBV27
D gene: .
CDR3 DNA: TGTGCCAGCAGCTATTCTCCGAACACTGAAGCTTTCTTT
CDR3 protein: CASSYSPNTEAFF

J gene: TRBJ2-3
clone size: .
V gene: TRBV4-1
D gene: .
CDR3 DNA: TGCGCCAGCAGCCAAGGTTTCCGGGACACCGGCACAGATACGCAGTATTTT
CDR3 protein: CASSQGFRDTGTDTQYF

J gene: TRBJ2-1
clone size: many
V gene: TRBV12-3/TRBV12-4
D gene: TRBD2
CDR3 DNA: TGTGCCAGCAGTCCCCGGGGGGACGATGAGCAGTTCTTC
CDR3 protein: CASSPRGDDEQFF

J gene: TRBJ2-2
clone size: many
V gene: TRBV11-2
D gene: TRBD2
CDR3 DNA: TGTGCCAGCAGCCCGACTAGCGGGGTTAACACCGGGGAGCTGTTTTTT
CDR3 protein: CASSPTSGVNTGELFF

J gene: TRBJ2-3
clone size: few
V gene: TRBV2
D gene: .
CDR3 DNA: TGTGCCAGCTCGGTAGCCCAGGTCACAGATACGCAGTATTTT
CDR3 protein: CASSVAQVTDTQYF